The source of this T cell receptor beta chain is a study of T-cell reconstitution after alpha-beta-depleted transplantation in children. This clonotype was seen only a few times. Germline and junction disagree at one end, which may indicate a read error. The TCRbeta library was prepared with unique molecular identifiers. TCRdb fed the PCR reads into MiXCR, producing one record per CDR3 protein. The sample includes some 240,000 distinct CDR3 sequences, 9.5% to 15% of them seen just once. CDR1 DFQATT and CDR2 SNEGSKA come from the germline V gene (reference sequence). The CDR3 contains 17 residues. The sample consisted of PBMCs from the stem cell graft donor, taken from the stem cell graft. The rearrangement joins TRBV20-1 to TRBJ2-1, with D maybe TRBD1 (5 bases). The receptor comes from a human donor who donated a stem cell graft to a child with acute lymphoblastic leukemia. The CDR3 nucleotides are TGCTGTGCTAGAGTTTTGGTTTCTCCAGGGTACTACAATGAGCAGTTCTTC. It translates to CCARVLVSPGYYNEQFF.